This record looks at one TCR beta chain sequence and its context. Its antigen is not identified. The CDR3 loop spans 16 amino acids. CDR1 is SGDLS, CDR2 YYNGEE, per germline. V gave up 3 bases and J gave up 4 bases; unmatched junction bases: 5. This sample is drawn from a study of response to subunit inactivated influenza vaccine. Study-level findings and limits: Each seasonal influenza vaccination, the authors suggested, recruits few new T cells.

TCRdb re-called the RT-PCR reads with MiXCR, one entry per CDR3 protein. Of about half a million distinct CDR3 sequences detected, 25% appear once; the ten largest clones hold around 1.8%. The V gene is TRBV9, the J gene TRBJ2-1; 12 nucleotides align to TRBD2. The origin of this receptor is a man aged 45-60 years who received an inactivated influenza vaccine. The source material was CD4+ T cells sorted from PBMCs, sampled 4 to 6 days after vaccination. CDR3 region: CASSGASGRGYNEQFF. The CDR3 coding sequence is TGTGCCAGCAGCGGTGCTAGCGGGAGGGGATACAATGAGCAGTTCTTC.